This T cell receptor beta chain was observed in a study of T cells in Graves' hyperthyroidism and ophthalmopathy. As concerns this clonotype: Its specificity is not known.

Study results and limitations: Peripheral blood also featured most of the thyroid clonotypes expanded above 0.001.

TCR beta CDR3 regions were amplified from RNA transcripts. TCR CDR3 regions were first amplified by RT-PCR with HTBI primers. TCRdb re-called the multiplex PCR reads through MiXCR, storing one row per CDR3 protein. The table has 30,000 to 40,000 distinct CDR3 sequences, approximately 50% seen once. Germline CDR1 and CDR2: SEHNR and FQNEAQ (reference sequence). This CDR3 has 14 residues. Trimming cost V 2 bases and J 2 bases, with 9 bases left between them. The TCR sequence derives from a woman in her fifties or sixties with Graves' hyperthyroidism that later progressed to Graves' ophthalmopathy. The chain couples TRBV7-9 to TRBJ2-5; D remains unclear. Sample: blood. Here the CDR3 DNA reads TGTGCCAGCAGCTTATATTGGCAGCAAGAGACCCAGTACTTC. Its protein product is CASSLYWQQETQYF.